These T cell receptor beta chains were read from a single sample in a study of beta chain features in type 1 diabetes. Libraries were prepared by immunoSEQ multiplex PCR; TCRdb keeps only in-frame clonotypes and omits some of them. The data contain 250,000 to 300,000 clones, 24% of them seen just once; the ten biggest clones take up 0.012%. Sequenced sample: naive CD4+ T cells from blood. The receptors were sampled from a woman aged 30 to 39 with type 1 diabetes. Both conserved end residues are part of each CDR3. Fields, in order: D gene, clone size, J gene, CDR3 length, V gene, CDR3 protein, CDR3 DNA. A D gene is named only where the DNA matches it firmly. Some rows mark clone size as missing; the rest say once, few, many or name a class of expanded clone.

>.|few|TRBJ2-6|16|TRBV2
CASSVEGSSGANVLTF
TGTGCCAGCAGTGTGGAGGGGAGCTCTGGGGCCAACGTCCTGACTTTC
>.|.|TRBJ2-2|15|TRBV7-9
CASSLFGGYAGELFF
TGTGCCAGCAGCTTATTCGGGGGATACGCCGGGGAGCTGTTTTTT
>TRBD1|.|TRBJ1-2|17|TRBV15
CATSRDQGQGPLRGYTF
TGTGCCACCAGCAGAGATCAGGGACAGGGTCCTCTACGGGGCTACACCTTC
>TRBD1|few|TRBJ2-1|13|TRBV6-1
CASAIGTDNEQFF
TGTGCCAGTGCAATCGGGACAGACAATGAGCAGTTCTTC
>TRBD1|few|TRBJ1-4|14|TRBV2
CASSGTGIDGKLFF
TGTGCCAGCAGCGGGACAGGGATAGATGGAAAACTGTTTTTT
>.|few|TRBJ2-3|11|TRBV29-1
CSATGTDTQYF
TGCAGCGCGACAGGCACAGATACGCAGTATTTT
>TRBD1|.|TRBJ1-5|14|TRBV30
CAWSWGTGNQPQHF
TGTGCCTGGAGTTGGGGGACAGGTAATCAGCCCCAGCATTTT
>.|.|TRBJ1-1|12|TRBV30
CAGAGANTEAFF
TGTGCCGGGGCAGGAGCGAACACTGAAGCTTTCTTT
>TRBD2|few|TRBJ2-3|14|TRBV5-1
CASSGLAATDTQYF
TGCGCCAGCAGCGGCCTAGCGGCGACAGATACGCAGTATTTT
>.|.|TRBJ1-4|13|TRBV19
CASNNRVNEKLFF
TGTGCCAGTAACAACAGGGTTAATGAAAAACTGTTTTTT
>.|few|TRBJ2-1|13|TRBV7-9
CASSLGQNNEQFF
TGTGCCAGCAGCCTCGGACAGAACAATGAGCAGTTCTTC
>.|.|TRBJ1-2|11|TRBV30
CAGGRAGGYTF
TGTGCCGGAGGACGGGCGGGTGGCTACACCTTC
>TRBD2|.|TRBJ2-3|15|TRBV7-2
CASSTKRDFTDTQYF
TGTGCCAGCAGCACAAAGCGGGACTTCACAGATACGCAGTATTTT
>.|.|TRBJ1-5|16|TRBV28
CASSPLVRNSNQPQHF
TGTGCCAGCAGTCCCCTAGTTCGGAATAGCAATCAGCCCCAGCATTTT
>TRBD1|.|TRBJ1-2|13|TRBV7-9
CASSQGQGDGYTF
TGTGCCAGCAGCCAGGGACAGGGAGATGGCTACACCTTC
>.|few|TRBJ1-2|13|TRBV30
CAWSDGQVYGYTF
TGTGCCTGGAGTGATGGGCAGGTCTATGGCTACACCTTC
>TRBD2|.|TRBJ2-1|15|TRBV6-4
CASRKLAGGGNEQFF
TGTGCCAGCCGGAAACTAGCGGGAGGGGGTAATGAGCAGTTCTTC
>.|few|TRBJ2-7|15|TRBV6-5
CASRSLGTLGNEQYF
TGTGCCAGCAGAAGTTTAGGCACTCTAGGAAACGAGCAGTACTTC
>TRBD2|few|TRBJ2-2|15|TRBV25-1
CASSDGAGVTGELFF
TGTGCCAGCAGCGATGGCGCGGGAGTTACCGGGGAGCTGTTTTTT
>.|.|TRBJ2-2|14|TRBV14
CASSPHKNTGELFF
TGTGCCAGCAGCCCCCACAAGAACACCGGGGAGCTGTTTTTT
>.|.|TRBJ1-1|16|TRBV15
CATSRDLSSGNTEAFF
TGTGCCACCAGCAGAGATTTAAGTTCAGGGAACACTGAAGCTTTCTTT
>.|few|TRBJ1-4|16|TRBV16
CASSQSLGGANEKLFF
TGTGCCAGCAGCCAATCTCTAGGAGGGGCTAATGAAAAACTGTTTTTT
>.|few|TRBJ1-1|13|TRBV29-1
CSVAKRGGTEAFF
TGCAGCGTCGCCAAGAGAGGGGGCACTGAAGCTTTCTTT
>.|.|TRBJ2-1|16|TRBV4-1
CASSRRQRASRDEQFF
TGCGCCAGCAGCCGCCGCCAGCGGGCCTCGAGGGATGAGCAGTTCTTC
>TRBD1|few|TRBJ1-1|13|TRBV29-1
CSVSTGTNTEAFF
TGCAGCGTTTCGACAGGGACGAACACTGAAGCTTTCTTT
>.|.|TRBJ1-2|13|TRBV30
CAWSSRGAVGYTF
TGTGCCTGGAGTTCCAGGGGCGCGGTTGGCTACACCTTC
>.|few|TRBJ1-5|16|TRBV4-2
CASSQETVYSNQPQHF
TGTGCCAGCAGCCAAGAGACAGTTTATAGCAATCAGCCCCAGCATTTT
>TRBD2|.|TRBJ2-1|14|TRBV7-3
CASSLMGGSEEQFF
TGTGCCAGCAGCTTAATGGGCGGGAGCGAGGAGCAGTTCTTC
>TRBD2|.|TRBJ2-1|15|TRBV10-1
CASSEGLAGYNEQFF
TGCGCCAGCAGTGAGGGACTAGCGGGCTACAATGAGCAGTTCTTC
>TRBD1|few|TRBJ2-3|13|TRBV6-1
CASSTTGADTQYF
TGTGCCAGCAGCACGACAGGGGCAGATACGCAGTATTTT
>TRBD2|few|TRBJ2-3|14|TRBV12-5
CASGLEAGGDTQYF
TGTGCTAGTGGTTTGGAGGCGGGAGGGGATACGCAGTATTTT
>TRBD2|.|TRBJ2-7|15|TRBV5-4
CASSFSGLVPYEQYF
TGTGCCAGCAGCTTCTCTGGACTAGTCCCCTACGAGCAGTACTTC
>TRBD2|few|TRBJ2-7|16|TRBV5-4
CASSPESGTSVYEQYF
TGTGCCAGCAGCCCGGAATCGGGGACTAGCGTATACGAGCAGTACTTC
>.|few|TRBJ1-2|13|TRBV30
CAWSEGGNYGYTF
TGTGCCTGGAGTGAAGGGGGTAACTATGGCTACACCTTC
>.|.|TRBJ1-1|12|TRBV7-3
CASSLGQGSAFF
TGTGCCAGCAGCTTAGGCCAGGGGTCTGCTTTCTTT
>TRBD2|few|TRBJ2-1|16|TRBV5-4
CASSSPLAEVVNEQFF
TGTGCCAGCAGCAGTCCACTAGCGGAGGTTGTCAATGAGCAGTTCTTC
>TRBD2|few|TRBJ2-5|14|TRBV27
CASAPSGSSETQYF
TGTGCCAGCGCGCCTAGCGGGAGCTCTGAGACCCAGTACTTC
>.|.|TRBJ2-4|12|TRBV4-2
CASSLWGQNQYF
TGTGCCAGCAGCTTGTGGGGACAAAATCAGTACTTC
>TRBD1|few|TRBJ1-5|12|TRBV29-1
CSVGQGNQPQHF
TGCAGCGTGGGACAGGGGAATCAGCCCCAGCATTTT
>.|.|TRBJ1-1|13|TRBV13
CASTTTEGRAAFF
TGTGCCAGCACCACCACAGAAGGCAGGGCCGCTTTCTTT
>TRBD2|few|TRBJ2-3|17|TRBV5-1
CASRSFGLAPSTDTQYF
TGCGCCAGCAGATCTTTCGGACTAGCGCCTAGCACAGATACGCAGTATTTT
>TRBD2|.|TRBJ2-7|14|TRBV11-3
CASSSRLAGSGQYF
TGTGCCAGCAGCTCCAGACTAGCGGGGTCGGGGCAGTACTTC
>.|.|TRBJ2-7|16|TRBV4-1
CASSPSEAGISYEQYF
TGCGCCAGCAGCCCATCGGAGGCGGGGATCTCCTACGAGCAGTACTTC
>.|.|TRBJ2-2|16|TRBV7-3
CASSLQAQGNTGELFF
TGTGCCAGCAGCTTACAGGCACAGGGGAACACCGGGGAGCTGTTTTTT
>TRBD2|few|TRBJ2-1|15|TRBV7-2
CASKLGTSGYNEQFF
TGTGCCAGCAAGTTAGGGACTAGCGGCTACAATGAGCAGTTCTTC
>TRBD1|.|TRBJ2-3|14|TRBV6-5
CASRVTGRTDTQYF
TGTGCCAGCAGAGTGACAGGGCGTACAGATACGCAGTATTTT
>.|.|TRBJ1-1|13|TRBV5-6
CASSLDRDTEAFF
TGTGCCAGCAGCTTGGACAGGGACACTGAAGCTTTCTTT
>.|.|TRBJ1-5|14|TRBV19
CASSIEAGNQPQHF
TGTGCCAGTAGTATAGAGGCAGGCAATCAGCCCCAGCATTTT
>.|.|TRBJ1-4|13|TRBV7-9
CASSLSGDEKLFF
TGTGCCAGCAGCTTATCAGGGGACGAAAAACTGTTTTTT
>.|few|TRBJ2-7|13|TRBV7-9
CASSLTVPYEQYF
TGTGCCAGCAGCTTAACGGTACCTTACGAGCAGTACTTC
>.|few|TRBJ2-3|13|TRBV5-4
CASSLDYTDTQYF
TGTGCCAGCAGCTTGGACTACACAGATACGCAGTATTTT
>.|few|TRBJ1-1|13|TRBV2
CASSLDRNTEAFF
TGTGCCAGCAGTTTGGACAGGAACACTGAAGCTTTCTTT